This T cell receptor beta chain came from a study of technical replicates of blood from a handful of donors. This CDR3 region has 15 residues. V gave up 3 bases and J gave up 5 bases; unmatched junction bases: 8. The V gene's germline CDR1 is MNHEY and CDR2 SVGAGI. The assay was immunoSEQ multiplex PCR, and TCRdb's table has in-frame clones only and misses some. This table holds 75,000 to 95,000 clones, around nine tenths found once. The chain links TRBV6-5 to TRBJ2-7; 9 bases agree with TRBD1. The clonotype originates from a human donor in good health. Sequenced: T cells isolated from PBMCs. CDR3: CASSYAGTGPHEQYF. The CDR3 DNA reads TGTGCCAGCAGTTATGCCGGGACAGGGCCCCACGAGCAGTACTTC.